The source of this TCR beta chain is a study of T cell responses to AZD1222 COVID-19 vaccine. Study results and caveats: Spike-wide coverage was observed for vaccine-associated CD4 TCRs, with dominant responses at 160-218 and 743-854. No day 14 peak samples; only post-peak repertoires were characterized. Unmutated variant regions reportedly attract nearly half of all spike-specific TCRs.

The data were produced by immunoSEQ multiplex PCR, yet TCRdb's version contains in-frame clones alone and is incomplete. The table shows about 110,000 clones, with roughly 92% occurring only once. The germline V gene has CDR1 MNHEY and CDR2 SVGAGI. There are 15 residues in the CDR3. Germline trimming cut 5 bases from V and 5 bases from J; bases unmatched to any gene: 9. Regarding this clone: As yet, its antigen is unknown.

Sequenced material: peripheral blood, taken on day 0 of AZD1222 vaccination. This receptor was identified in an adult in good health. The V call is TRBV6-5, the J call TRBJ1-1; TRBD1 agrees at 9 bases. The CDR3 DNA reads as TGTGCCAGCAGTCCCGACGGGACAGGGTGGACTGAAGCTTTCTTT. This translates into CASSPDGTGWTEAFF.